These 32 T cell receptor beta chains were sequenced from one sample in a study of Ad26.COV2.S vaccination and SARS-CoV-2 variants. Sequenced by immunoSEQ multiplex PCR; TCRdb stores in-frame clones only, minus some. The table records about 350,000 clones, approximately 86% of them present only once. As for treatment: around 19 received Ad26.COV2.S at low or high dose, single or two shots; several received placebo; per-sample allocation not given. Day 63 after the first injection of vaccine or placebo was the sampling time. The sample here was peripheral blood, taken in a trial of Ad26.COV2.S vaccine versus placebo. The receptors come from a person between 18 and 60 years old who received the Ad26.COV2.S COVID-19 vaccine or a placebo.

The chain links TRBV5-1 to TRBJ2-7; D may be TRBD1 (6 bases). The V gene lost 2 bases and the J gene lost 9 bases, with 9 bases spanning the gap. CDR1 and CDR2 from the germline V gene are SGHRS and YFSETQ. The CDR3 totals 11 residues. DNA of the CDR3: TGCGCCAGCAGCTTAGGACAGAGGCAGTACTTC. This sequence encodes CASSLGQRQYF.

The chain links TRBV24-1 to TRBJ2-7; 10 bases are shared with TRBD2. Germline V gene sequence: CDR1 KGHDR, CDR2 SFDVKD. CDR3 length equals 15 residues. The trim removed 3 bases at V and 4 bases at J, leaving 5 bases unmatched. For the CDR3, the DNA is TGTGCCACCAGTGATCCCTCGACTAGCGGGTACGAGCAGTACTTC. Its protein product is CATSDPSTSGYEQYF.

The gene calls are TRBV25-1 and TRBJ2-7; weak D call: TRBD2 (6 bases). Germline V CDR1 and CDR2: MGHDK, SYGVNS. V shed 0 bases and J shed 5 bases, with 11 bases lying between them. The CDR3 is made up of 14 amino acids. The chain's CDR3 is CASSEYGGLDEQYF. As DNA, the CDR3 is TGTGCCAGCAGTGAATATGGGGGGTTGGACGAGCAGTACTTC.

V gene TRBV12-3 or TRBV12-4 combines with J gene TRBJ2-7; no firm D call. The CDR3 totals 13 residues. Trimming pared 4 bases from V and 7 bases from J, leaving 14 bases between. Here the CDR3 DNA reads TGTGCCAGCAGTTCCTCCGGCGGATCTGAGCAGTACTTC. It translates to CASSSSGGSEQYF.

This clone has a single count. The chain's CDR3 is CASSPRQGMNTEAFF. CDR3 coding DNA: TGTGCCAGCAGCCCTCGACAGGGGATGAACACTGAAGCTTTCTTT. The V gene is TRBV9, the J gene TRBJ1-1; 8 bases line up with TRBD1. Germline loops: CDR1 SGDLS, CDR2 YYNGEE. There are 15 residues in the CDR3. V lost 4 bases and J lost 0; bases outside the gene matches: 5.

The V gene is TRBV27, the J gene TRBJ2-3; tentative D call: TRBD2 (6 bases). CDR3 length equals 19 residues. V lost 5 bases, J lost 1 base, and 25 bases lay in between. Per the germline V gene, CDR1 is MNHEY and CDR2 is SMNVEV (reference sequence). The CDR3 loop reads CASSTTFGGTSRRTDTQYF. CDR3 DNA sequence: TGTGCCAGCAGTACTACCTTTGGAGGGACCAGCAGACGCACAGATACGCAGTATTTT.

The chain has TRBV3-1 (or the pseudogene TRBV3-2) and TRBJ1-2; D is uncertain. V gave up 1 base and J gave up 3 bases, with 9 bases separating them. This CDR3 is 14 amino acids long. Germline V gene data show CDR1 as LGHDT and CDR2 as YNNKEL (reference sequence). CDR3 region: CASSQGGNHYGYTF. The DNA of the CDR3 is TGTGCCAGCAGCCAAGGAGGGAACCACTATGGCTACACCTTC.

The genes are TRBV4-2 and TRBJ2-2; either TRBD1 or TRBD2 may fit D (5 bases each). Trimming stripped 0 bases from V and 7 bases from J, with 18 bases between. CDR3 size: 17 residues. Germline CDR1 reads LGHNA; CDR2 reads YNFKEQ. CDR3 bases: TGTGCCAGCAGCCAAGATCTGAGAGGGACGGTGGGCGGGGAGCTGTTTTTT. Its protein is CASSQDLRGTVGGELFF.

V usage is TRBV4-1 and J usage is TRBJ1-2, with D tentatively TRBD1 (6 bases). V lost 1 base and J 6 bases, leaving 18 bases between the germline ends. The CDR3 spans 16 residues. Germline CDR1 reads MGHRA; CDR2 reads YSYEKL. The CDR3 sequence: CASSQVRWDTLDGYTF. CDR3 bases: TGCGCCAGCAGCCAAGTCCGGTGGGACACCCTGGATGGCTACACCTTC.

Regarding this clone: Different DNA sequences within this sample yield the same CDR3. The chain links TRBV6-2 or TRBV6-3 to TRBJ2-5; D gene uncertain. The CDR3 contains 11 residues. The V end was cut by 6 bases, the J end by 1 base, with 3 bases between. Germline V CDR1 and CDR2: MNHEY, SVGEGT. The CDR3, as DNA: TGTGCCAGCAGCCTCCAAGAGACCCAGTACTTC. It encodes CASSLQETQYF.

The V and J genes are TRBV7-2 and TRBJ1-3, with TRBD1 matching 7 bases. Trimming cost V 5 bases and J 4 bases; bases outside gene matches: 5. CDR3 length: 14 residues. The germline CDR1 and CDR2 sequences are SGHTA and FQGNSA. Written as DNA, the CDR3 is TGTGCCAGCAGCACTGGGACAGCGGGAAACACCATATATTTT. It yields the protein CASSTGTAGNTIYF.

The rearrangement links TRBV28 to TRBJ2-4; possibly TRBD2 for D (7 bases). The CDR3 is 15 amino acids. V gave up 3 bases and J gave up 9 bases, with 18 bases separating them. The germline V gene encodes CDR1 MDHEN and CDR2 SYDVKM. The CDR3 sequence is CASSLGGGGIAIQYF. CDR3 DNA sequence: TGTGCCAGCAGTTTGGGGGGCGGGGGTATCGCCATTCAGTACTTC.

The chain joins TRBV7-8 to TRBJ2-4, with 16 bases matching TRBD2. The germline V gene encodes CDR1 SGHVS and CDR2 FQNEAQ. With 3 bases clipped from V and 0 bases from J, the junction kept 11 bases outside the gene matches. The CDR3 sequence is 21 residues long. CDR3 protein: CASSFQGLAGGPLIAKNIQYF. In nucleotides, the CDR3 is TGTGCCAGCAGCTTCCAGGGACTAGCGGGGGGGCCTCTCATAGCCAAAAACATTCAGTACTTC. Full variable domain (rest looked up from reference TRBV7-8 and TRBJ2-4): GAGVSQSPRYKVAKRGQDVALRCDPISGHVSLFWYQQALGQGPEFLTYFQNEAQLDKSGLPSDRFFAERPEGSVSTLKIQRTQQEDSAVYLCASSFQGLAGGPLIAKNIQYFGAGTRLSVL.

The chain uses TRBV7-2 and TRBJ2-2, with 11 positions matching TRBD2. Germline V gene lookup returns CDR1 SGHTA and CDR2 FQGNSA. This CDR3 is 16 amino acids long. Trimming cost V 5 bases and J 4 bases; bases outside gene matches: 6. The CDR3 nucleotides are TGTGCCAGCAGCCCACCTAGCGGGAGGATCACCGGGGAGCTGTTTTTT. Amino acids: CASSPPSGRITGELFF.

The rearrangement joins TRBV27 to TRBJ2-7, with TRBD2 as a possible D gene (5 bases). The CDR3 runs 14 residues. The V end lost 4 bases, the J end lost 2 bases, and 12 bases lay between the germline ends. The germline CDR1 and CDR2 sequences are MNHEY and SMNVEV (reference sequence). CDR3 DNA: TGTGCCAGCAGTTCCCCGAGGGCCCCCTACGAGCAGTACTTC. Amino acid sequence: CASSSPRAPYEQYF.

This clone was seen only a few times. This specimen includes other DNA sequences encoding the same CDR3. The chain couples TRBV6-2 or TRBV6-3 to TRBJ2-3; D remains unclear. The CDR3 runs 12 residues. Germline V gene data show CDR1 as MNHEY and CDR2 as SVGEGT. Trimming cost V 4 bases and J 3 bases, with 5 bases left between them. The CDR3 sequence is CASSSSTDTQYF. Here the CDR3 DNA reads TGTGCCAGCAGTTCGTCAACAGATACGCAGTATTTT.

This chain uses TRBV19 with TRBJ1-1, with 9 positions matching TRBD1. The CDR3 loop spans 14 amino acids. V shed 4 bases, J shed 1 base, and the junction held 1 base outside the gene matches. Germline CDR1 is LNHDA and CDR2 is SQIVND (reference sequence). In DNA form, the CDR3 reads TGTGCCAGTAGTAGGACAGGGGCGAACACTGAAGCTTTCTTT. The encoded protein is CASSRTGANTEAFF.

The chain recombines TRBV21-1 with TRBJ2-2; TRBD2 is taken as the D call from the table, unchecked against the DNA. TRBV21-1 is a pseudogene segment. This CDR3 has 12 residues. CDR3 region: CASDGVRGELFF. The CDR3 DNA reads TGTGCCAGTGACGGGGTTCGCGGGGAGCTGTTTTTT.

The chain is built from TRBV16 and TRBJ1-1; tentative D call: TRBD1 (5 bases). This CDR3 comprises 12 residues. Germline V gives CDR1 KGHSY, CDR2 FQNENV. Trimming pared 0 bases from V and 11 bases from J, leaving 10 bases between. The CDR3 sequence is CASSQSEGYAFF. The CDR3 DNA reads TGTGCCAGCAGCCAATCGGAGGGGTACGCTTTCTTT.

The genes are TRBV29-1 and TRBJ2-5; maybe TRBD1 (6 bases). The V and J ends lost 3 bases and 5 bases respectively, with 13 bases between them. The CDR3 loop spans 13 amino acids. CDR1 and CDR2 from the germline V gene are SQVTM and ANQGSEA. CDR3 in amino acids: CSVDRGLGETQYF. The CDR3, as DNA: TGCAGCGTTGATAGGGGGTTGGGGGAGACCCAGTACTTC.

As to this clone: At one end, the junction sequence differs from germline, possibly due to a read error. DNA of the CDR3: TGTGCCAGCAGTTTCCCGGACAGGGGAAGAGTCTTC. Its protein is CASSFPDRGRVF. The chain carries TRBV12-3 or TRBV12-4 and TRBJ2-1, with 9 bases matching TRBD1. The CDR3 is 12 amino acids.

The DNA for the CDR3 is TGTGCCAGCAGCCTCCCGGGTAGGGGCGAAGCTTTCTTT. Protein product: CASSLPGRGEAFF. The V gene is TRBV7-2, the J gene TRBJ1-1, with a weak D call TRBD1 (5 bases). The CDR3 extends over 13 amino acids. CDR1 is SGHTA, CDR2 FQGNSA, per germline. Trimming took 5 bases from V and 8 from J, leaving 15 bases between them.

V usage is TRBV6-2 or TRBV6-3 and J usage is TRBJ2-3; TRBD2 is a possible D gene (6 bases). This CDR3 has 15 residues. Germline CDR1 MNHEY, CDR2 SVGEGT. V dropped 3 bases and J dropped 4 bases, with 14 bases sitting between them. CDR3 region: CASSYTPGGADTQYF. In DNA, the CDR3 is TGTGCCAGCAGTTATACTCCAGGCGGGGCAGATACGCAGTATTTT.

The J gene is TRBJ2-1, the V gene TRBV19, with a tentative D call TRBD2 (7 bases). Trimming shortened V by 7 bases and J by 5 bases, and 18 bases separated the two germline ends. The germline CDR1 and CDR2 sequences are LNHDA and SQIVND (reference sequence). CDR3 length equals 15 residues. The CDR3 region has the DNA TGTGCCAGTACCATCCGGGGGGCCGGCAACAATGAGCAGTTCTTC. It yields the protein CASTIRGAGNNEQFF.

This chain links TRBV19 with TRBJ1-1; D ambiguous. CDR1 is LNHDA and CDR2 is SQIVND in the germline V gene (reference sequence). CDR3 length: 11 amino acids. V gave up 4 bases and J gave up 4 bases, with 4 bases separating them. The CDR3 protein is CASSRGTEAFF. The CDR3 coding sequence is TGTGCCAGTAGTAGGGGCACTGAAGCTTTCTTT.

This clone was seen a single time. The CDR3: CASSGNRGLATEAFF. The CDR3 nucleotides are TGTGCCAGCAGCGGTAACAGGGGTCTGGCCACTGAAGCTTTCTTT. The gene calls are TRBV5-4 and TRBJ1-1; 7 positions agree with TRBD1. CDR1 is SGHNT and CDR2 is YYREEE in the germline V gene (reference sequence). The CDR3 covers 15 residues. Germline trimming cut 4 bases from V and 4 bases from J; bases unmatched to any gene: 10.

The rearrangement uses TRBV2 and TRBJ2-5; no reliable D call. The germline gives CDR1 SNHLY, CDR2 FYNNEI. V was clipped by 7 bases and J by 7 bases, with 16 bases between them. The CDR3 runs to 13 residues. The CDR3 is CASTEDGPGTQYF. As DNA, the CDR3 is TGTGCCAGCACCGAGGACGGCCCGGGGACCCAGTACTTC.

The V gene is TRBV7-2, the J gene TRBJ1-6; D remains unclear. The V gene's germline CDR1 is SGHTA and CDR2 FQGNSA. Trimming shortened V by 5 bases and J by 3 bases, and 5 bases separated the two germline ends. This CDR3 has 13 amino acids. The CDR3 region is CASSGDYNSPLHF. CDR3 in DNA: TGTGCCAGCAGCGGGGACTATAATTCACCCCTCCACTTT.

The chain recombines TRBV4-3 with TRBJ1-5, with D perhaps TRBD1 (5 bases). Trimming removed 0 bases at V and 0 bases at J, with 9 bases between. This CDR3 contains 16 residues. Per germline, CDR1 LGHNA and CDR2 YSLEER. The CDR3 protein is CASSQDLGGSNQPQHF. The DNA of the CDR3 is TGCGCCAGCAGCCAAGATTTGGGGGGTAGCAATCAGCCCCAGCATTTT.

This chain links TRBV6-5 with TRBJ1-4; weak D call: TRBD1 (6 bases). V dropped 6 bases and J dropped 3 bases, with 14 bases sitting between them. Germline V CDR1 and CDR2: MNHEY, SVGAGI. This CDR3 is built from 15 residues. CDR3 bases: TGTGCCAGCAGCGGGAACAGGGATGCTAATGAAAAACTGTTTTTT. This encodes CASSGNRDANEKLFF.

V usage is TRBV13 and J usage is TRBJ1-4; unclear D gene. The V end was cut by 2 bases, the J end by 0 bases, with 7 bases between. The CDR3 totals 15 residues. From germline, CDR1 is PRHDT and CDR2 FYEKMQ (reference sequence). The CDR3, as DNA: TGTGCCAGCAGCTTAAAGGGAGCAACTAATGAAAAACTGTTTTTT. This encodes CASSLKGATNEKLFF.

The genes are TRBV18 and TRBJ2-3; D is unclear. Germline assignment: CDR1 KGHSH and CDR2 LQKENI. Trimming took off 2 bases at V and 1 base at J, with 13 bases between the two ends. This CDR3 has 16 amino acids. CDR3 sequence reads: CASSPTLARGTDTQYF. The CDR3 bases are TGTGCCAGCTCACCAACGTTGGCTAGAGGCACAGATACGCAGTATTTT.